This T cell receptor beta chain came from a study of shared clonotypes between healthy human individuals. The study's findings and limits: Measured sharing among donors was expected to vary with sequencing depth. On the whole, naive subsets had larger estimated richness than memory subsets had. Relative to clonotypes present in all four donors, those not shared had lower generation probabilities.

With regard to this clone: Its antigen remains unknown.

Original methodology: In the immunoSEQ data, sequences were junction-only and lacked quality scores, so filtering differed. Clones were read by immunoSEQ multiplex PCR, and TCRdb kept only the in-frame ones, dropping some. The V and J calls and the clone size are those of that table, but D and trimming were determined from the DNA. The sample gives around 2.5 million clones, roughly 93% of which show up once; about 0.38% is in the top ten. Germline V gene sequence: CDR1 SGHNT, CDR2 YYREEE (reference sequence). The CDR3 extends over 18 amino acids. V was pared by 1 base and J by 0 bases, with 10 bases of the junction left unmatched.

The rearrangement links TRBV5-4 to TRBJ2-3, with 8 positions matching TRBD2. The sample was naive CD4+ T cells from PBMCs. Described subset: CD45RA+ positively selected. This TCR came from a young man in good health. Some clones in this sample may be carry-over from other donors' samples. CDR3 amino acids: CASSLSGRGGTSTDTQYF. The CDR3 nucleotides read TGTGCCAGCAGCTTGAGTGGTCGGGGGGGAACTAGCACAGATACGCAGTATTTT.